The 18 T cell receptor beta chains reported below all come from one sample, sequenced in a study of OX40 agonist ivuxolimab in advanced cancers. Using immunoSEQ multiplex PCR, the repertoire was profiled, and TCRdb retains in-frame clones only, with some absent. The sample includes around 20,000 clones, approximately 80% of them seen just once. The material was CD4+ or CD8+ T cells sorted from blood, obtained in a trial of the OX40 agonist ivuxolimab. These receptors all come from an adult with an advanced solid tumor such as melanoma, head and neck, liver or kidney cancer.

This chain joins TRBV6-4 and TRBJ2-5; unclear D gene. The J call could be wrong; TRBJ2-7 is a better fit for the DNA end. The CDR3 extends over 13 amino acids. Germline V gene lookup returns CDR1 MRHNA and CDR2 SNTAGT. CDR3 sequence (DNA): TGTGCCAGCAGTGAAAGTAGCCGCCACGAGCAGTACTTC. Its protein is CASSESSRHEQYF.

Judged by abundance, this clone is medium-sized. The chain is built from TRBV7-2 and TRBJ2-2; TRBD2 aligns across 11 bases. CDR3 size: 17 residues. The V gene's germline CDR1 is SGHTA and CDR2 FQGNSA. V shed 5 bases, J shed 3 bases, and the junction held 8 bases outside the gene matches. DNA for the CDR3: TGTGCCAGCAGCCAACACACTAGCGGGGGTGACACCGGGGAGCTGTTTTTT. Translation gives CASSQHTSGGDTGELFF.

The chain combines TRBV19 with TRBJ2-7; D gene unclear. Per germline, CDR1 LNHDA and CDR2 SQIVND (reference sequence). The CDR3 covers 12 residues. V lost 8 bases and J 4 bases, leaving 12 bases between the germline ends. The CDR3, as DNA: TGTGCCAGTGCGTCCAGTGGGTACGAGCAGTACTTC. Its protein product is CASASSGYEQYF.

This chain uses TRBV15 with TRBJ2-7, with D possibly TRBD1 on 6 matching bases. The CDR3 has 14 residues. The germline CDR1 and CDR2 sequences are LNHNV and YYDKDF (reference sequence). V was pared by 2 bases and J by 2 bases, with 10 bases between. The CDR3 sequence is CATSRQGPTYEQYF. CDR3 nucleotides: TGTGCCACCAGCAGACAGGGGCCCACCTACGAGCAGTACTTC.

A few counts support this clone. This chain joins TRBV11-2 and TRBJ2-5, with TRBD2 matching over 14 bases. Germline CDR1 and CDR2: SGHAT and FQNNGV. CDR3 length: 16 amino acids. Germline trimming cut 5 bases from V and 4 bases from J; bases unmatched to any gene: 6. The CDR3 is CASSPRLAGGRETQYF. CDR3 coding DNA: TGTGCCAGCAGCCCCCGACTAGCGGGGGGGAGAGAGACCCAGTACTTC. The entire variable domain, with the rest obtained from reference TRBV11-2 and TRBJ2-5, is as follows: EAGVAQSPRYKIIEKRQSVAFWCNPISGHATLYWYQQILGQGPKLLIQFQNNGVVDDSQLPKDRFSAERLKGVDSTLKIQPAKLEDSAVYLCASSPRLAGGRETQYFGPGTRLLVL.

The table lists this clone with a few counts. V is TRBV6-6 and J is TRBJ1-5; D is possibly TRBD1 (5 bases). Germline CDR1 and CDR2: MNHNY and SVGAGI (reference sequence). The CDR3 has 15 amino acids. V was cut by 6 bases and J by 4 bases, with 16 bases left in between. The CDR3 coding sequence is TGTGCCAGCAGCCCGGACACCTCCGGGAATCAGCCCCAGCATTTT. It encodes CASSPDTSGNQPQHF.

This chain uses TRBV7-2 with TRBJ2-3; 8 bases line up with TRBD2. CDR1 is SGHTA, CDR2 FQGNSA, per germline. This CDR3 has 15 amino acids. V lost 1 base and J lost 6; bases outside the gene matches: 6. The CDR3 region is CASSLDGGEGDTQYF. The CDR3 DNA reads as TGTGCCAGCAGCTTAGACGGGGGGGAGGGTGATACGCAGTATTTT.

The rearrangement links TRBV20-1 to TRBJ2-5, with D tentatively TRBD1 or TRBD2 (5 bases each). This CDR3 spans 11 amino acids. Trimming shortened V by 0 bases and J by 12 bases, and 11 bases separated the two germline ends. From germline, CDR1 is DFQATT and CDR2 SNEGSKA (reference sequence). The CDR3 DNA reads TGCAGTGCTAGAGATCTGGGGGTTAAGTACTTC. This encodes CSARDLGVKYF.

There are a few counts of this clone. This chain links TRBV27 with TRBJ1-2; D unresolved. Trimming removed 5 bases at V and 8 bases at J, with 12 bases between. The CDR3 has 12 amino acids. CDR1 MNHEY and CDR2 SMNVEV come from the germline V gene (reference sequence). The CDR3 reads CASSPPDRGYTF. In DNA form, the CDR3 reads TGTGCCAGCAGTCCCCCCGATCGGGGCTACACCTTC.

Here the CDR3 reads CASSLVAAPNTGELFF. The CDR3 DNA is TGTGCCAGCAGCTTAGTAGCGGCCCCGAACACCGGGGAGCTGTTTTTT. The V gene is TRBV11-2, the J gene TRBJ2-2; perhaps TRBD2 as D (6 bases). In germline, CDR1 is SGHAT, CDR2 FQNNGV. V lost 1 base, J lost 0 bases, and 9 bases lay in between. The CDR3 covers 16 residues.

V and J are TRBV29-1 and TRBJ1-2; tentative D call: TRBD1 (5 bases). CDR1 is SQVTM and CDR2 is ANQGSEA in the germline V gene. This CDR3 is 11 amino acids long. The V gene lost 4 bases and the J gene lost 6 bases, with 9 bases spanning the gap. The CDR3: CSVGSGDGYTF. CDR3 bases: TGCAGCGTTGGATCGGGGGATGGCTACACCTTC.

The chain combines TRBV27 with TRBJ2-7; D gene ambiguous. The germline V gene encodes CDR1 MNHEY and CDR2 SMNVEV (reference sequence). The CDR3 runs 13 residues. V was shortened by 3 bases and J by 0 bases, with 6 bases between the two germline ends. This CDR3 reads CASSFDGSYEQYF. As DNA, the CDR3 is TGTGCCAGCAGTTTCGACGGCTCCTACGAGCAGTACTTC.

V is TRBV28 and J is TRBJ1-2; D ambiguous. The V end was cut by 6 bases, the J end by 6 bases, with 14 bases between. Germline CDR1 is MDHEN and CDR2 is SYDVKM. This CDR3 is built from 13 residues. The CDR3 loop reads CASRNLGGNGYTF. The CDR3, as DNA: TGTGCCAGCAGAAACCTAGGAGGGAATGGCTACACCTTC.

The rearrangement uses TRBV9 and TRBJ1-2; D call uncertain. V was shortened by 4 bases and J by 2 bases, with 15 bases between the two germline ends. In germline, CDR1 is SGDLS, CDR2 YYNGEE. CDR3 size: 15 residues. CDR3 sequence (DNA): TGTGCCAGCAGCCCCCGTCCCGGGGAAAACTATGGCTACACCTTC. Protein sequence: CASSPRPGENYGYTF.

The chain employs TRBV6-6 and TRBJ2-7; 7 nucleotides match TRBD1. Germline V lookup: CDR1 MNHNY, CDR2 SVGAGI (reference sequence). V lost 7 bases, J lost 3 bases, and 9 bases stayed unmatched. CDR3 size: 14 residues. DNA of the CDR3: TGTGCCAGCACCTTCCGACAGGGATTCTACGAGCAGTACTTC. Translating gives CASTFRQGFYEQYF.

The chain employs TRBV6-1 and TRBJ2-5, with TRBD2 as a possible D gene (5 bases). Trimming pared 5 bases from V and 3 bases from J, leaving 10 bases between. The CDR3 sequence is 13 residues long. From germline, CDR1 is MNHNS and CDR2 SASEGT. The CDR3 sequence: CASSRTVKETQYF. In DNA, the CDR3 is TGTGCCAGCAGTAGGACTGTAAAAGAGACCCAGTACTTC.

The table lists this clone with a count of one. V gene TRBV23-1 combines with J gene TRBJ2-1, with D perhaps assigned TRBD1 or TRBD2 (5 bases each). TRBV23-1 falls under the ORF class, with uncertain function. Trimming took off 11 bases at V and 7 bases at J, with 21 bases between the two ends. CDR3 length: 14 amino acids. CDR3 nucleotides: TGCGCCTTCCCCGATCGGGGCTTTAAAAATGAGCAGTTCTTC. It yields the protein CAFPDRGFKNEQFF.

This sequence joins TRBV4-1 and TRBJ1-1; D unresolved. V lost 0 bases and J lost 2, with 10 bases in between. The CDR3 covers 15 residues. Germline values: CDR1 MGHRA, CDR2 YSYEKL. The CDR3: CASSQDITVNTEAFF. The CDR3 nucleotides read TGCGCCAGCAGCCAAGATATAACAGTAAACACTGAAGCTTTCTTT.